Listed below are T cell receptor beta chains from one sample, sequenced in a study of a mutant IDH1 vaccine in newly diagnosed glioma. This table comes from immunoSEQ multiplex PCR, and its TCRdb copy is limited to in-frame clones, with some not included. The sample lists roughly 51,000 clones, roughly 84% seen once, with 4.3% in the top ten. These receptors lack a known antigen. This specimen consisted of PBMCs, obtained from a glioma patient whose treatment included an IDH1 peptide vaccine. These receptors were collected from a woman between 25 and 40 years old with glioma. Some clones in this sample may be carry-over from other donors' samples. CDR3s include the opening cysteine and the closing phenylalanine or tryptophan. A D gene is named only where the DNA matches it firmly. Rows may omit the clone size; those that give it use once, few, many or a size class.

J: TRBJ2-7; size: .; D: .; V: TRBV7-9; CDR3: CASSLARVDEQYF; DNA: TGTGCCAGCAGCTTAGCGAGAGTAGACGAGCAGTACTTC
J: TRBJ2-5; size: .; D: TRBD1; V: TRBV5-6; CDR3: CASSRQGSQETQYF; DNA: TGTGCCAGCAGCCGACAGGGGTCCCAAGAGACCCAGTACTTC
J: TRBJ2-2; size: .; D: .; V: TRBV5-1; CDR3: CARGGGNNTGELFF; DNA: TGCGCCAGAGGAGGAGGAAACAACACCGGGGAGCTGTTTTTT
J: TRBJ2-1; size: .; D: TRBD2; V: TRBV14; CDR3: CASSRGGLAVGFF; DNA: TGTGCCAGCAGCAGGGGTGGACTAGCGGTGGGGTTCTTC
J: TRBJ1-4; size: .; D: .; V: TRBV30; CDR3: CAWSGFGGATNEKLFF; DNA: TGTGCCTGGAGTGGGTTCGGGGGGGCAACTAATGAAAAACTGTTTTTT
J: TRBJ1-4; size: .; D: .; V: TRBV10-3; CDR3: CATKEGDGINEKLFF; DNA: TGTGCCACCAAAGAGGGGGACGGCATTAATGAAAAACTGTTTTTT
J: TRBJ2-7; size: .; D: .; V: TRBV11-1; CDR3: CASSPTSSLNYEQYF; DNA: TGTGCCAGCAGCCCGACATCTTCCTTGAACTACGAGCAGTACTTC
J: TRBJ2-2; size: .; D: TRBD1; V: TRBV5-4; CDR3: CASSWDRGNTGELFF; DNA: TGTGCCAGCAGCTGGGACAGGGGCAACACCGGGGAGCTGTTTTTT
J: TRBJ1-2; size: .; D: .; V: TRBV5-1; CDR3: CASSLDPEVNGYTF; DNA: TGCGCCAGCAGCTTGGACCCGGAGGTCAATGGCTACACCTTC
J: TRBJ1-2; size: once; D: .; V: TRBV19; CDR3: CASKAQASGYTF; DNA: TGTGCCAGTAAAGCACAGGCGTCCGGCTACACCTTC
J: TRBJ2-4; size: .; D: .; V: TRBV18; CDR3: CASSPLGGFTAKNIQYF; DNA: TGTGCCAGCTCACCACTAGGGGGTTTTACGGCCAAAAACATTCAGTACTTC
J: TRBJ1-1; size: .; D: .; V: TRBV13; CDR3: CASSSTGEAFF; DNA: TGTGCCAGCAGCTCGACAGGTGAAGCTTTCTTT
J: TRBJ2-4; size: .; D: TRBD2; V: TRBV4-1; CDR3: CASSPGLAGGLAKNIQYF; DNA: TGCGCCAGCAGCCCCGGACTAGCGGGAGGTCTTGCCAAAAACATTCAGTACTTC
J: TRBJ1-5; size: .; D: .; V: TRBV6-5; CDR3: CASSYSIGGNQPQHF; DNA: TGTGCCAGCAGTTACTCGATCGGGGGGAATCAGCCCCAGCATTTT
J: TRBJ2-2; size: .; D: TRBD2; V: TRBV25-1; CDR3: CASSLSVTSGATGELFF; DNA: TGTGCCAGCAGTTTATCCGTTACTAGCGGGGCTACCGGGGAGCTGTTTTTT